Listed here are 17 T cell receptor beta chains from one sample, sequenced in a study of response to subunit inactivated influenza vaccine. TCRdb processed the RT-PCR reads anew with MiXCR; each CDR3 protein has one entry. The table has hundreds of thousands of distinct CDR3 sequences, roughly a fifth seen once; the top ten hold 10%. Sequencing used PBMCs from blood, obtained approximately 22 months after vaccination. The receptors shown here come from a man aged 50-75 years who received an inactivated influenza vaccine.

This clonotype was counted between two and nine times. V usage is TRBV11-2 and J usage is TRBJ1-2, with D possibly being TRBD1 (6 bases). Per germline, CDR1 SGHAT and CDR2 FQNNGV. Trimming took 8 bases from V and 2 from J, leaving 18 bases between them. The CDR3 runs 15 residues. CDR3 in DNA: TGTGCCAGCCGGGAGGGGGGACGGAAAAACTATGGCTACACCTTC. This gives the protein CASREGGRKNYGYTF. The full variable domain, in which reference TRBV11-2 and TRBJ1-2 provide the parts outside the CDR3, is EAGVAQSPRYKIIEKRQSVAFWCNPISGHATLYWYQQILGQGPKLLIQFQNNGVVDDSQLPKDRFSAERLKGVDSTLKIQPAKLEDSAVYLCASREGGRKNYGYTFGSGTRLTVV.

This clonotype occurred a few times. This rearrangement joins TRBV10-3 to TRBJ1-4; D is unclear. V lost 0 bases and J lost 0, with 14 bases in between. The CDR3 is 18 residues long. Germline V gene data show CDR1 as ENHRY and CDR2 as SYGVKD. The CDR3 is CAISESGKTFATNEKLFF. The CDR3 DNA sequence: TGTGCCATCAGTGAGTCCGGGAAAACTTTCGCAACTAATGAAAAACTGTTTTTT.

The chain couples TRBV4-2 to TRBJ1-1; tentatively, D is TRBD1 (5 bases). Germline V CDR1 and CDR2: LGHNA, YNFKEQ. This CDR3 spans 16 amino acids. Trimming removed 0 bases from V and 1 base from J, with 12 bases in between. The CDR3 nucleotides read TGTGCCAGCAGCCAAGAATTTGACAGCTCGAACACTGAAGCTTTCTTT. Its translation is CASSQEFDSSNTEAFF.

The V and J genes are TRBV29-1 and TRBJ2-1; TRBD1 might be the D (7 bases). The CDR3 runs to 16 residues. Trimming removed 7 bases from V and 1 base from J, with 20 bases in between. CDR1 and CDR2 from the germline V gene are SQVTM and ANQGSEA. CDR3 DNA sequence: TGCAGCGCCGGGGGACAGCTCCTCCTATCCTACAATGAGCAGTTCTTC. It is translated as CSAGGQLLLSYNEQFF.

The V gene is TRBV3-1, the J gene TRBJ2-5; maybe TRBD2 (6 bases). Germline V gives CDR1 LGHDT, CDR2 YNNKEL (reference sequence). The CDR3 runs to 13 residues. The ends were cut back, 0 bases at V and 14 bases at J, with 16 bases in the middle. The CDR3: CASSQERAGTCYF. CDR3 in DNA: TGTGCCAGCAGCCAAGAGAGGGCAGGGACTTGTTACTTC.

V is TRBV9 and J is TRBJ2-3; D unresolved. The CDR3 spans 14 residues. Trimming took off 4 bases at V and 2 bases at J, with 11 bases between the two ends. CDR1 and CDR2 from the germline V gene are SGDLS and YYNGEE. CDR3 in DNA: TGTGCCAGCAGCAGTGGGGTCTCCACAGATACGCAGTATTTT. It codes for CASSSGVSTDTQYF.

This clonotype was recorded at least ten times. The chain has TRBV20-1 and TRBJ1-2, with D unclear. The CDR3 extends over 16 amino acids. The V gene's germline CDR1 is DFQATT and CDR2 SNEGSKA (reference sequence). With 0 bases removed from V and 4 bases from J, the gap between germline ends came to 18 bases. The CDR3 sequence is CSARDLGGSLVYGYTF. CDR3 DNA sequence: TGCAGTGCTAGAGATTTGGGAGGTAGCCTGGTCTATGGCTACACCTTC.

This clonotype has just a few counts. The V call is TRBV6-1, the J call TRBJ2-2; TRBD2 aligns across 12 bases. The length of the CDR3 is 15 residues. The V gene's germline CDR1 is MNHNS and CDR2 SASEGT. Losses at the gene ends were 6 bases for V and 2 bases for J; bases not matched to a gene: 1. This CDR3 reads CASRLAGGNTGELFF. The CDR3 bases are TGTGCCAGCAGACTAGCGGGAGGAAACACCGGGGAGCTGTTTTTT.

This clonotype came up a few times. The rearrangement uses TRBV28 and TRBJ1-5; TRBD1 is a possible D gene (6 bases). Germline CDR1 reads MDHEN; CDR2 reads SYDVKM. Trimming cost V 5 bases and J 2 bases, with 16 bases left between them. CDR3 length equals 16 residues. The CDR3 sequence: CASSHGRAGGNQPQHF. The CDR3 nucleotides are TGTGCCAGCAGTCATGGGCGTGCAGGGGGCAATCAGCCCCAGCATTTT.

This clonotype was found a few times. This chain connects TRBV15 to TRBJ1-5; the D gene is possibly TRBD1 (5 bases). The CDR3 extends over 15 amino acids. CDR1 and CDR2 from the germline V gene are LNHNV and YYDKDF (reference sequence). Trimming cost V 1 base and J 7 bases, with 14 bases left between them. The CDR3, as DNA: TGTGCCACCAGCAGAGCCCCCGACAGCGGCCAGCCCCAGCATTTT. Its protein product is CATSRAPDSGQPQHF. Using reference TRBV15 and TRBJ1-5 for the parts outside the CDR3, the full variable domain is DAMVIQNPRYQVTQFGKPVTLSCSQTLNHNVMYWYQQKSSQAPKLLFHYYDKDFNNEADTPDNFQSRRPNTSFCFLDIRSPGLGDTAMYLCATSRAPDSGQPQHFGDGTRLSIL.

This clonotype occurred a few times. The chain recombines TRBV4-2 with TRBJ2-3; D gene ambiguous. CDR1 LGHNA and CDR2 YNFKEQ come from the germline V gene. There are 17 residues in the CDR3. V lost 1 base to trimming and J lost 2 bases, with 16 bases between them. CDR3 DNA: TGTGCCAGCAGCCAAGCCGCGCAAAGCGTCCTCACAGATACGCAGTATTTT. Protein product: CASSQAAQSVLTDTQYF.

On this clonotype itself: The junction differs from germline at one of its ends, possibly a read error. The chain uses TRBV10-3 and TRBJ1-2, with D uncertain. The CDR3 has 14 residues. CDR1 is ENHRY and CDR2 is SYGVKD in the germline V gene. The CDR3 DNA reads as TGTGCCATCAGTGAGTCAAGCAAGGGCTATGGCTACACTTTC. Residues: CAISESSKGYGYTF.

J is TRBJ2-3 and V is TRBV7-2; D is unclear. Trimming took 2 bases from V and 1 from J, leaving 4 bases between them. The CDR3 consists of 13 residues. The germline gives CDR1 SGHTA, CDR2 FQGNSA. The CDR3 bases are TGTGCCAGCAGCTTAACTGGCACAGATACGCAGTATTTT. This translates into CASSLTGTDTQYF.

This clonotype was seen a handful of times. This chain uses TRBV5-1 with TRBJ2-7; D is tentatively TRBD1 or TRBD2 (5 bases each). CDR1 and CDR2 (germline): SGHRS, YFSETQ. The length of the CDR3 is 16 residues. Trimming cost V 4 bases and J 2 bases, with 19 bases left between them. The CDR3 region has the DNA TGCGCCAGCAGCCCAGTTCCGGCAGGGACGCCCTACGAGCAGTACTTC. Amino acids: CASSPVPAGTPYEQYF.

This clonotype came up a few times. The V gene is TRBV2, the J gene TRBJ2-3; 13 bases are a match to TRBD2. The length of the CDR3 is 14 residues. The V segment lost 2 bases and the J segment 9 bases; nucleotides outside the gene matches: 2. CDR1 is SNHLY and CDR2 is FYNNEI in the germline V gene. The CDR3 nucleotides are TGTGCCAGCAGTGAAAGGACTAGCGGGGGAACGCAGTATTTT. It codes for CASSERTSGGTQYF.

The chain employs TRBV5-4 and TRBJ1-1, with a tentative D call TRBD1 (5 bases). Germline V gene data show CDR1 as SGHNT and CDR2 as YYREEE (reference sequence). CDR3 size: 15 residues. V gave up 2 bases and J gave up 6 bases, with 17 bases separating them. The CDR3 loop reads CASSFQGLSNAEAFF. CDR3 bases: TGTGCCAGCAGCTTTCAGGGACTAAGCAATGCTGAAGCTTTCTTT.

The chain links TRBV5-1 to TRBJ2-3, with D perhaps matching TRBD2 (5 bases). The length of the CDR3 is 15 residues. The germline CDR1 and CDR2 sequences are SGHRS and YFSETQ. Trimming removed 2 bases from V and 2 bases from J, with 12 bases in between. CDR3: CASSFYQDFTDTQYF. CDR3 nucleotides: TGCGCCAGCAGCTTTTATCAGGACTTCACAGATACGCAGTATTTT.